These T cell receptor beta chains were read from a single sample in a study of shared clonotypes between healthy human individuals. Profiling relied on immunoSEQ multiplex PCR, and the TCRdb table lists in-frame clones only, not all of them. The profile shows 800,000 to 950,000 clones, roughly 96% of them singletons. The sequenced material came from naive CD8+ T cells sorted from blood. Source of these receptors: a man in his thirties or forties in good health. CDR3s include the opening cysteine and the closing phenylalanine or tryptophan. The D gene is left open where the match is weak. Size tells how often a clone was seen (once, few, many) or the class of an expanded clone, and some rows leave it out.

d_call,v_call,clone_size,j_call,cdr3_aa,cdr3_nt
TRBD1,TRBV19,-,TRBJ2-5,CASSRGQGRKETQYF,TGTGCCAGTAGTCGGGGACAGGGCCGCAAAGAGACCCAGTACTTC
-,TRBV5-4,-,TRBJ2-6,CASSLWSEANVLTF,TGTGCCAGCAGCTTGTGGAGCGAAGCCAACGTCCTGACTTTC
-,TRBV7-9,-,TRBJ2-7,CASSHPLGDEQYF,TGTGCCAGCAGCCACCCGCTGGGCGACGAGCAGTACTTC
TRBD2,TRBV4-3,-,TRBJ2-2,CASSRKLAVKNTGELFF,TGCGCCAGCAGCCGGAAACTAGCGGTCAAGAACACCGGGGAGCTGTTTTTT
-,TRBV27,-,TRBJ2-1,CASSLGTDYYNEQFF,TGTGCCAGCAGTCTAGGGACGGACTACTACAATGAGCAGTTCTTC
TRBD2,TRBV27,-,TRBJ2-7,CASRAGALREYF,TGTGCCAGCAGAGCGGGAGCCTTGAGGGAGTACTTC
-,TRBV5-6,-,TRBJ2-7,CASSQGGYEQYF,TGTGCCAGCAGCCAGGGGGGCTACGAGCAGTACTTC
-,TRBV27,-,TRBJ2-1,CASSLANEQFF,TGTGCCAGCAGTTTGGCCAATGAGCAGTTCTTC
-,TRBV19,-,TRBJ1-2,CASSIAGDGYTF,TGTGCCAGTAGTATCGCAGGGGATGGCTACACCTTC
-,TRBV15,-,TRBJ1-5,CATSRDGRLGNQPQHF,TGTGCCACCAGCAGAGACGGGCGGTTAGGCAATCAGCCCCAGCATTTT
TRBD1,TRBV30,-,TRBJ1-5,CAWSPGTGGSAQHF,TGTGCCTGGAGTCCCGGGACAGGTGGGTCGGCCCAGCATTTT
-,TRBV7-8,once,TRBJ2-7,CASSLDGDRSYEQYF,TGTGCCAGCAGCTTAGACGGCGACAGGTCCTACGAGCAGTACTTC
TRBD1,TRBV27,-,TRBJ1-1,CASSTRQGARTEAFF,TGTGCCAGCAGTACCCGACAGGGGGCGAGGACTGAAGCTTTCTTT
TRBD1,TRBV4-1,-,TRBJ1-1,CASSNRQGLNTEAFF,TGCGCCAGCAGCAACCGACAGGGGCTGAACACTGAAGCTTTCTTT
TRBD1,TRBV11-2,-,TRBJ2-1,CASRVTGGAYNEQFF,TGTGCCAGCAGAGTTACAGGGGGCGCCTACAATGAGCAGTTCTTC
-,TRBV2,-,TRBJ1-1,CASSSLFTEAFF,TGTGCCAGCAGTTCATTGTTCACTGAAGCTTTCTTT
-,TRBV6-5,-,TRBJ1-2,CASSSATSSNGYTF,TGTGCCAGCAGTTCAGCGACAAGCTCGAATGGCTACACCTTC
-,TRBV30,-,TRBJ2-2,CAWIEGGFGELFF,TGTGCCTGGATCGAAGGGGGTTTCGGGGAGCTGTTTTTT
-,TRBV9,once,TRBJ2-7,CASSVGQIYEQYF,TGTGCCAGCAGCGTAGGACAGATCTACGAGCAGTACTTC
-,TRBV7-3,-,TRBJ2-1,CASSPLLGDLEYNEQFF,TGTGCCAGCAGCCCTTTATTGGGGGATCTGGAATACAATGAGCAGTTCTTC
-,TRBV4-3,-,TRBJ1-5,CASSSFRGQPQHF,TGCGCCAGCAGCTCATTCCGGGGGCAGCCCCAGCATTTT
-,TRBV6-1,-,TRBJ2-7,CASSEAGRAAYEQYF,TGTGCCAGCAGTGAAGCAGGACGGGCCGCCTACGAGCAGTACTTC